A few counts support the clone carrying this TCR beta chain. A much more abundant neighbour one base away suggests this may be a read error. The entry originates in a study of blood T cells in healthy people across ages. Samples had at least 7 million PBMCs isolated from them. The V gene end was trimmed by 5 bases and the J gene end by 6 bases; junction bases not matched to a gene: 11. This CDR3 region has 16 residues. From germline, CDR1 is MNHEY and CDR2 SVGAGI. PCR was performed a second time for about 6 to 12 cycles using a sample-barcoded 5' primer and a J-beta primer mix. TCRdb re-called the 5' RACE reads with MiXCR, one entry per CDR3 protein. The sample yields 550,000 to 600,000 distinct CDR3 sequences, roughly 43% seen once.

This TCR came from a man aged 80 or over in good health. The rearrangement joins TRBV6-5 to TRBJ2-4, with 9 bases matching TRBD1. What was sequenced was blood. This CDR3 is CASSIEPRQGGNIQYF. The CDR3 DNA sequence: TGTGCCAGCAGTATCGAACCCCGACAGGGGGGAAACATTCAGTACTTC.